The clone carrying this T cell receptor beta chain has ten or more counts. Its specificity is unknown. CDR3 length: 14 residues. Germline V gene data show CDR1 as MNHEY and CDR2 as SVGAGI. Trimming stripped 2 bases from V and 10 bases from J, with 12 bases between. This sample was taken from a study of Graves' ophthalmopathy and Graves' hyperthyroidism. Whole-study findings and limits: Clonotypes were expanded in thyroid at above 0.001 frequency, and most also appeared in blood. Distinction of ophthalmopathy from stable hyperthyroidism by a 13-signature model reached 87.88% sensitivity and 75% to 84% specificity. In predicting ophthalmopathy progression, the model reached 70% to 71% sensitivity and roughly 75% specificity.

Amplification targeted the TCR beta CDR3 regions, with RNA transcripts as the source material. First-round RT-PCR used HTBI primers; second-round multiplex PCR followed. From the multiplex PCR reads, TCRdb called clonotypes with MiXCR, one entry per CDR3 protein. The sample shows 560,000 or so distinct CDR3 sequences, less than 40% of them seen only once. V and J are TRBV6-5 and TRBJ1-6; D gene uncertain. Sequencing input: peripheral blood or thyroid tissue (not recorded which). The receptor was isolated from an adult man with Graves' hyperthyroidism. Here the CDR3 reads CASSYEEIGSPLHF. The CDR3 nucleotides are TGTGCCAGCAGTTACGAGGAAATTGGGTCACCCCTCCACTTT.